This paragraph reports one T cell receptor (beta chain). Its antigen is not known. Isolation of CD4+ T cells took place after ten to eleven days of culture. Documented for the person is a PCR-confirmed SARS-CoV-2 infection occurring between March and December 2020. Participants completed two doses of the BNT162b2 or mRNA-1273 vaccine. The data were taken from a study of vaccination effects on CD4 cells after COVID-19. The CDR3 loop spans 16 amino acids. Germline-derived CDR1 and CDR2 are LNHDA and SQIVND (reference sequence). V was shortened by 6 bases and J by 2 bases, with 17 bases between the two germline ends. TCRdb keeps only in-frame clones here, not all; method: immunoSEQ multiplex PCR. The sample shows tens of thousands of clones, over 65% of them seen only once.

The sequencing used CD4+ T cells from PBMCs cultured without peptide, collected after COVID-19 vaccination. The receptor was derived from a human donor who had a prior SARS-CoV-2 infection. The chain joins TRBV19 to TRBJ1-5; D unresolved. As DNA, the CDR3 is TGTGCCAGTAGAGATTCTCCAGGAGTAGGCAATCAGCCCCAGCATTTT. Translated, it gives CASRDSPGVGNQPQHF.